Listed here are 31 T cell receptor beta chains from one sample, sequenced in a study of beta chain features in type 1 diabetes. Study findings and constraints: Moderate but significant shortening of TCRB CDR3s was recorded in all four CD4+ subsets from Type 1 diabetes patients.

Sequencing targeted expressed TCRB transcripts, as all isolated RNA had been reverse transcribed. Generated by immunoSEQ multiplex PCR, the TCRdb table keeps only in-frame clones and is missing some. This repertoire shows under 300,000 clones, roughly 14% found once; its top ten account for around 0.019%. Antigens for these TCRs are unknown. The specimen was naive CD4+ T cells from blood. Every receptor here comes from a man aged 25 to 45 with type 1 diabetes.

This chain connects TRBV30 to TRBJ2-7; 9 nucleotides align to TRBD1. The germline V gene has CDR1 GTSNPN and CDR2 SVGIG (reference sequence). V shed 5 bases, J shed 4 bases, and the junction held 12 bases outside the gene matches. The CDR3 covers 15 residues. CDR3 sequence reads: CAWSRAGTGKYEQYF. For the CDR3, the DNA is TGTGCCTGGTCGAGAGCCGGGACAGGGAAATACGAGCAGTACTTC.

The V and J genes are TRBV6-5 and TRBJ1-2, with D possibly matching TRBD1 (6 bases). The V end was cut by 6 bases, the J end by 6 bases, with 8 bases between. This CDR3 has 11 amino acids. Looked up from germline, CDR1 is MNHEY and CDR2 is SVGAGI. In nucleotides, the CDR3 is TGTGCCAGCAGACAGGGTAATGGCTACACCTTC. It is translated as CASRQGNGYTF.

J is TRBJ2-1 and V is TRBV7-2, with D perhaps matching TRBD2 (6 bases). CDR1 is SGHTA, CDR2 FQGNSA, per germline. Trimming took off 3 bases at V and 6 bases at J, with 18 bases between the two ends. This CDR3 has 16 residues. The CDR3 reads CASSFVGTLPVNEQFF. The CDR3 region has the DNA TGTGCCAGCAGCTTCGTCGGGACTCTCCCCGTCAATGAGCAGTTCTTC.

The sample holds a few counts of this clone. The chain has TRBV29-1 and TRBJ2-1, with D tentatively TRBD1 (6 bases). CDR3 length: 14 amino acids. Deletions cut 5 bases from V and 4 bases from J, with 15 bases between. The germline V gene encodes CDR1 SQVTM and CDR2 ANQGSEA. The CDR3 is CSVRPRDTYNEQFF. The CDR3 bases are TGCAGCGTTCGCCCCCGGGACACATACAATGAGCAGTTCTTC.

Comment on this clone: The identical CDR3 is also encoded by other nucleotide sequences in the sample. The chain is built from TRBV11-3 and TRBJ2-5, with a possible D match to TRBD1 (7 bases). The V gene lost 5 bases and the J gene lost 2 bases, with 9 bases spanning the gap. The length of the CDR3 is 13 residues. Per the germline V gene, CDR1 is SGHNT and CDR2 is YENEEA. DNA of the CDR3: TGTGCCAGCAGCCCAGGGGGGCAAGAGACCCAGTACTTC. Its translation is CASSPGGQETQYF. Using reference TRBV11-3 and TRBJ2-5 for the parts outside the CDR3, the full variable domain is EAGVVQSPRYKIIEKKQPVAFWCNPISGHNTLYWYLQNLGQGPELLIRYENEEAVDDSQLPKDRFSAERLKGVDSTLKIQPAELGDSAVYLCASSPGGQETQYFGPGTRLLVL.

The chain links TRBV2 to TRBJ1-1; D is possibly TRBD1 (6 bases). V was trimmed by 5 bases and J by 1 base, leaving 11 bases between them. This CDR3 is 14 amino acids long. Germline V gene sequence: CDR1 SNHLY, CDR2 FYNNEI. The CDR3 loop is CASSKGQGNTEAFF. In DNA form, the CDR3 reads TGTGCCAGCAGTAAGGGACAAGGGAACACTGAAGCTTTCTTT.

The chain has TRBV2 and TRBJ1-2; 7 bases fit TRBD1. Germline lookup yields CDR1 SNHLY and CDR2 FYNNEI. CDR3 length equals 14 residues. Trimming took 5 bases from V and 5 from J; bases not matched to a gene: 8. In DNA, the CDR3 is TGTGCCAGCAGTCGACAGGGATCAGGGTATGGCTACACCTTC. It encodes CASSRQGSGYGYTF.

This clone was counted between two and nine times. The rearrangement uses TRBV7-2 and TRBJ2-3; 14 bases line up with TRBD2. Germline CDR1 reads SGHTA; CDR2 reads FQGNSA. Trimming at V came to 5 bases and at J to 6 bases, leaving 13 bases not matched to a gene. The CDR3 runs 18 residues. CDR3 region: CASSGRTSGRTTGDTQYF. As DNA, the CDR3 is TGTGCCAGCAGCGGACGGACTAGCGGGAGGACAACCGGGGATACGCAGTATTTT.

This chain links TRBV18 with TRBJ2-7, with D tentatively TRBD2 (6 bases). CDR1 KGHSH and CDR2 LQKENI come from the germline V gene. This CDR3 is 14 amino acids long. V was cut by 2 bases and J by 5 bases, with 13 bases left in between. For the CDR3, the DNA is TGTGCCAGCTCACCATCGGCTAGCGTCCACGAGCAGTACTTC. As protein: CASSPSASVHEQYF. Using reference TRBV18 and TRBJ2-7 for the parts outside the CDR3, the full variable domain is NAGVMQNPRHLVRRRGQEARLRCSPMKGHSHVYWYRQLPEEGLKFMVYLQKENIIDESGMPKERFSAEFPKEGPSILRIQQVVRGDSAAYFCASSPSASVHEQYFGPGTRLTVT.

The chain joins TRBV9 to TRBJ1-2; no clear D gene. V lost 4 bases and J 2 bases, leaving 9 bases between the germline ends. The CDR3 runs 13 residues. Germline V gene lookup returns CDR1 SGDLS and CDR2 YYNGEE. In DNA, the CDR3 is TGTGCCAGCAGCTTGACGGAGAACTATGGCTACACCTTC. Its translation is CASSLTENYGYTF.

V is TRBV15 and J is TRBJ2-7; 9 nucleotides agree with TRBD2. CDR3 length: 16 residues. Per the germline V gene, CDR1 is LNHNV and CDR2 is YYDKDF (reference sequence). V gave up 1 base and J gave up 2 bases; unmatched junction bases: 6. Written as DNA, the CDR3 is TGTGCCACCAGCAGAGGAGGATTAGCGGGAGCCTACGAGCAGTACTTC. Residues: CATSRGGLAGAYEQYF.

This clone was counted a single time. The J gene is TRBJ2-5, the V gene TRBV18; 9 nucleotides agree with TRBD1. The trim removed 4 bases at V and 4 bases at J, leaving 4 bases unmatched. The CDR3 spans 14 residues. CDR1 is KGHSH, CDR2 LQKENI, per germline. The CDR3 region has the DNA TGTGCCAGCTCACAATACAGGGGGCGAGAGACCCAGTACTTC. Encoded protein: CASSQYRGRETQYF.

The genes are TRBV5-6 and TRBJ1-5, with no clear D. Per the germline V gene, CDR1 is SGHDT and CDR2 is YYEEEE. This CDR3 is 17 amino acids long. V lost 1 base and J lost 0, with 14 bases in between. The CDR3, as DNA: TGTGCCAGCAGCTTGTGGGAGGTTCCCAATAGCAATCAGCCCCAGCATTTT. It specifies CASSLWEVPNSNQPQHF.

CDR3: CASSLERVGQETQYF. The CDR3 nucleotides read TGTGCCAGCAGCTTGGAGAGGGTGGGCCAAGAGACCCAGTACTTC. This rearrangement joins TRBV5-6 to TRBJ2-5; D is perhaps TRBD2 (5 bases). Germline values: CDR1 SGHDT, CDR2 YYEEEE. This CDR3 is 15 amino acids long. Trimming cost V 0 bases and J 1 base, with 10 bases left between them.

This clone showed up just a few times. V and J are TRBV18 and TRBJ2-7; TRBD1 agrees at 7 bases. The J segment lost 2 bases and the V segment lost 5 bases, leaving 6 bases of the junction unmatched. The CDR3 consists of 14 residues. Germline CDR1 KGHSH, CDR2 LQKENI. CDR3 nucleotides: TGTGCCAGCTCATTGGAACAGGGGCCCTACGAGCAGTACTTC. Protein sequence: CASSLEQGPYEQYF.

This clone came up a few times. The chain couples TRBV2 to TRBJ2-7, with 8 bases identical to TRBD1. J gave up 3 bases and V 7 bases, and 5 bases lay outside the gene matches. This CDR3 region has 13 residues. CDR1 is SNHLY, CDR2 FYNNEI, per germline. The CDR3 here is CASIPDRDYEQYF. The CDR3 coding sequence is TGTGCCAGCATCCCGGACAGGGACTACGAGCAGTACTTC.

V and J are TRBV7-2 and TRBJ2-5, with 7 nucleotides matching TRBD2. Per the germline V gene, CDR1 is SGHTA and CDR2 is FQGNSA. CDR3 size: 15 residues. Unmatched junction bases numbered 11, after V lost 5 bases and J lost 5 bases. The DNA of the CDR3 is TGTGCCAGCAGCCGTTTTACTAGCGCTGGTGAGACCCAGTACTTC. Translated: CASSRFTSAGETQYF.

The chain links TRBV9 to TRBJ2-1; 8 bases are a match to TRBD1. The CDR3 covers 19 residues. The V segment lost 0 bases and the J segment 8 bases; nucleotides outside the gene matches: 19. Looked up from germline, CDR1 is SGDLS and CDR2 is YYNGEE. CDR3 residues: CASSVATGTGFNLRYEQFF. The DNA of the CDR3 is TGTGCCAGCAGCGTAGCGACCGGGACAGGTTTTAATCTACGCTATGAGCAGTTCTTC.

The rearrangement joins TRBV5-4 to TRBJ2-2, with 12 bases matching TRBD2. Unmatched junction bases numbered 10, after V lost 4 bases and J lost 6 bases. Germline-derived CDR1 and CDR2 are SGHNT and YYREEE (reference sequence). This CDR3 is 17 amino acids long. CDR3 residues: CASSVKLAGGIPGELFF. The CDR3 DNA follows: TGTGCCAGCAGCGTCAAACTAGCGGGAGGAATACCCGGGGAGCTGTTTTTT.

The rearrangement uses TRBV14 and TRBJ2-1, with TRBD2 matching over 9 bases. The CDR3 extends over 17 amino acids. The germline CDR1 and CDR2 sequences are SGHDN and FVKESK. The V segment lost 1 base and the J segment 4 bases; nucleotides outside the gene matches: 8. The CDR3 here is CASSQVGLAGIYNEQFF. The CDR3 nucleotides are TGTGCCAGCAGCCAAGTGGGGCTAGCGGGGATTTACAATGAGCAGTTCTTC.

The sample holds a few counts of this clone. The chain employs TRBV4-2 and TRBJ1-5; D remains unclear. Trimming took off 2 bases at V and 0 bases at J, with 5 bases between the two ends. CDR1 and CDR2 (germline): LGHNA, YNFKEQ. This CDR3 is 14 amino acids long. The CDR3 protein is CASSQPGSNQPQHF. The CDR3, as DNA: TGTGCCAGCAGCCAACCCGGTAGCAATCAGCCCCAGCATTTT.

This clone was picked up one time. The rearrangement uses TRBV19 and TRBJ1-5; 7 bases match TRBD1. This CDR3 is 14 amino acids long. Losses at the gene ends were 7 bases for V and 0 bases for J; bases not matched to a gene: 3. The germline V gene encodes CDR1 LNHDA and CDR2 SQIVND (reference sequence). The DNA for the CDR3 is TGTGCCAGTAAAAGGGGGCTTAGCAATCAGCCCCAGCATTTT. It specifies CASKRGLSNQPQHF. Based on the CDR3 plus reference TRBV19 and TRBJ1-5, the full variable domain is DGGITQSPKYLFRKEGQNVTLSCEQNLNHDAMYWYRQDPGQGLRLIYYSQIVNDFQKGDIAEGYSVSREKKESFPLTVTSAQKNPTAFYLCASKRGLSNQPQHFGDGTRLSIL.

The V call is TRBV5-1, the J call TRBJ2-7; 9 bases are a match to TRBD1. CDR3 length equals 12 residues. The junction had 2 bases not matched to a gene; V was cut back by 3 bases and J by 7 bases. From germline, CDR1 is SGHRS and CDR2 YFSETQ. For the CDR3, the DNA is TGCGCCAGCAGCTGGGACAGGGATGAGCAGTACTTC. Translation gives CASSWDRDEQYF.

The sample holds a few counts of this clone. CDR3: CAWHGGLAYEQYF. The CDR3 DNA reads TGTGCCTGGCACGGGGGACTCGCCTACGAGCAGTACTTC. The J gene is TRBJ2-7, the V gene TRBV30, with D possibly TRBD2 on 6 matching bases. CDR1 GTSNPN and CDR2 SVGIG come from the germline V gene (reference sequence). Trimming cost V 5 bases and J 2 bases, with 13 bases left between them. This CDR3 region has 13 residues.

J is TRBJ1-2 and V is TRBV6-1; maybe TRBD1 (6 bases). The V gene lost 7 bases and the J gene lost 4 bases, with 10 bases spanning the gap. This CDR3 contains 12 residues. From germline, CDR1 is MNHNS and CDR2 SASEGT. The CDR3 DNA reads as TGTGCCAGCAATCAGGGGACCTATGGCTACACCTTC. It specifies CASNQGTYGYTF.

This clone has just a few counts. This chain uses TRBV10-3 with TRBJ2-7; 8 positions agree with TRBD1. There are 14 residues in the CDR3. Germline loops: CDR1 ENHRY, CDR2 SYGVKD. The J segment lost 7 bases and the V segment lost 4 bases, leaving 9 bases of the junction unmatched. The CDR3 spells CAISAGQGAGEQYF. The DNA for the CDR3 is TGTGCCATCAGTGCAGGACAGGGAGCAGGGGAGCAGTACTTC.

The CDR3 here is CSVQDRIYEQYF. The DNA for the CDR3 is TGCAGCGTCCAGGACAGGATCTACGAGCAGTACTTC. The chain joins TRBV29-1 to TRBJ2-7; 7 bases fit TRBD1. The CDR3 contains 12 residues. Unmatched junction bases numbered 5, after V lost 6 bases and J lost 3 bases. In germline, CDR1 is SQVTM, CDR2 ANQGSEA.

The chain carries TRBV28 and TRBJ1-3; D call uncertain. In germline, CDR1 is MDHEN, CDR2 SYDVKM. Trimming cost V 3 bases and J 0 bases, with 15 bases left between them. CDR3 length equals 17 residues. The CDR3 DNA is TGTGCCAGCAGTTTGACTGGTCCCTCAAGCTCTGGAAACACCATATATTTT. Protein: CASSLTGPSSSGNTIYF.

CDR3 sequence: CSVVVRVPSYGYTF. DNA for the CDR3: TGCAGCGTTGTGGTCAGGGTTCCGTCCTATGGCTACACCTTC. The rearrangement joins TRBV29-1 to TRBJ1-2; D perhaps matches TRBD1 (5 bases). Germline CDR1 is SQVTM and CDR2 is ANQGSEA. The CDR3 has 14 residues. V gave up 4 bases and J gave up 4 bases, with 16 bases separating them.

In its sample, this clone was seen a few times. The chain links TRBV5-4 to TRBJ1-1; the match to TRBD1 covers 7 bases. V dropped 6 bases and J dropped 2; count of bases not matched to a gene: 10. The CDR3 covers 15 residues. Per the germline V gene, CDR1 is SGHNT and CDR2 is YYREEE (reference sequence). The DNA of the CDR3 is TGTGCCAGCACCCGGAGGGGGCAGCTCAACACTGAAGCTTTCTTT. Translated, it gives CASTRRGQLNTEAFF.

CDR3 DNA sequence: TGTGCCAGCAGCCAGGGCGCCCTTAACACCGGGGAGCTGTTTTTT. Residues: CASSQGALNTGELFF. This sequence joins TRBV16 and TRBJ2-2; D is uncertain. The V end lost 3 bases, the J end lost 2 bases, and 10 bases lay between the germline ends. This CDR3 has 15 residues. Germline V gene lookup returns CDR1 KGHSY and CDR2 FQNENV.